The 6 T cell receptor beta chains below were found in one sample sequenced in a study of blood T cell repertoires in COVID-19. Assay: immunoSEQ multiplex PCR; the TCRdb copy retains only in-frame clones and omits some. There are 120,000 or so clones in the sample; around 80% occur only once, and 17% lies in the top ten. The sample comprised peripheral blood. These TCRs come from a man aged 25 to 40 with COVID-19, enrolled during active disease.

This chain joins TRBV6-6 and TRBJ1-2, with TRBD1 matching over 8 bases. CDR1 and CDR2 (germline): MNHNY, SVGAGI (reference sequence). The CDR3 totals 14 residues. V lost 3 bases, J lost 6 bases, and 6 bases stayed unmatched. Here the CDR3 reads CASSYSTGGNGYTF. The CDR3 nucleotides read TGTGCCAGCAGTTATTCAACAGGGGGTAATGGCTACACCTTC.

V is TRBV30 and J is TRBJ1-5; the D gene is possibly TRBD1 (5 bases). This CDR3 comprises 14 residues. Germline CDR1 reads GTSNPN; CDR2 reads SVGIG (reference sequence). The V end was cut by 1 base, the J end by 2 bases, with 9 bases between. The CDR3 region is CAWSGGRGNQPQHF. The CDR3 DNA reads as TGTGCCTGGAGTGGGGGCAGGGGCAATCAGCCCCAGCATTTT.

The rearrangement links TRBV11-2 to TRBJ1-1, with D hard to call. V dropped 6 bases and J dropped 4 bases, with 3 bases sitting between them. The CDR3 has 10 amino acids. Germline V gives CDR1 SGHAT, CDR2 FQNNGV. The CDR3: CASSSTEAFF. CDR3 DNA: TGTGCCAGCAGTAGCACTGAAGCTTTCTTT.

This sequence joins TRBV24-1 and TRBJ1-4; 7 bases match TRBD1. This CDR3 has 16 amino acids. V shed 5 bases and J 8 bases; nucleotides not matched to a gene: 13. Germline V gene data show CDR1 as KGHDR and CDR2 as SFDVKD. CDR3 sequence: CATSVPRGQGGEKLFF. CDR3 in DNA: TGTGCCACCAGTGTCCCGAGGGGGCAGGGAGGCGAAAAACTGTTTTTT.

The chain couples TRBV29-1 to TRBJ1-5, with D possibly being TRBD1 (6 bases). The V and J ends lost 4 bases and 5 bases respectively, with 21 bases between them. Germline V CDR1 and CDR2: SQVTM, ANQGSEA. The CDR3 runs 16 residues. In DNA form, the CDR3 reads TGCAGCGTTGTGTTATTGGGGCAGGGGCCGTATCAGCCCCAGCATTTT. It is translated as CSVVLLGQGPYQPQHF.

The V call is TRBV28, the J call TRBJ2-7; 10 bases align to TRBD2. V shed 4 bases, J shed 3 bases, and the junction held 18 bases outside the gene matches. The CDR3 runs 19 residues. The germline gives CDR1 MDHEN, CDR2 SYDVKM. Written as DNA, the CDR3 is TGTGCCAGCAGTTACCCTTTGAGACTAGCGGGCCCGCGGCTCTACGAGCAGTACTTC. It encodes CASSYPLRLAGPRLYEQYF.